Each of the 19 T cell receptor beta chains below was sequenced from the same sample in a study of T cells after posttransplantation cyclophosphamide. Busulfan-fludarabine conditioning, marrow transplant, and cyclophosphamide on days +3 and +4 were administered. TCRdb keeps only in-frame clones here, not all; method: immunoSEQ multiplex PCR. The sample lists some 10,000 clones, around nine tenths occurring once. The source was CD4+ T cells sorted from PBMCs, collected after allogeneic stem cell transplant with posttransplant cyclophosphamide. These receptors were obtained from a young adult male patient who received an allogeneic stem cell transplant from a related donor, was CMV-positive, and had acute GVHD only. The T cells may come from the graft donor.

This chain connects TRBV19 to TRBJ2-3, with D possibly TRBD1 on 5 matching bases. The CDR3 extends over 11 amino acids. The V end was cut by 5 bases, the J end by 6 bases, with 6 bases between. Germline loops: CDR1 LNHDA, CDR2 SQIVND (reference sequence). The DNA for the CDR3 is TGTGCCAGTAGTTACAGGGATACGCAGTATTTT. Protein sequence: CASSYRDTQYF.

The CDR3 reads CASSPGQYMNTEAFF. CDR3 nucleotide sequence: TGTGCCAGCAGCCCCGGACAGTATATGAACACTGAAGCTTTCTTT. The genes are TRBV5-5 and TRBJ1-1; D might be TRBD1 (6 bases). Germline CDR1 SGHKS, CDR2 YYEKEE (reference sequence). The ends were cut back, 4 bases at V and 0 bases at J, with 13 bases in the middle. CDR3 size: 15 residues.

This clone was observed once. This rearrangement joins TRBV27 to TRBJ2-3, with D perhaps TRBD2 (6 bases). V lost 5 bases and J lost 1, with 22 bases in between. The CDR3 covers 18 residues. The germline V gene encodes CDR1 MNHEY and CDR2 SMNVEV (reference sequence). The CDR3 region has the DNA TGTGCCAGCAGTCTTCGGGGGAGGAGGGTAGAGGGCACAGATACGCAGTATTTT. Amino acid sequence: CASSLRGRRVEGTDTQYF.

CDR3 DNA sequence: TGTGCCAGCAGTGAATCACAGGCGAGCTCCTACGAGCAGTACTTC. It specifies CASSESQASSYEQYF. The J gene is TRBJ2-7, the V gene TRBV6-1, with a weak D call TRBD1 (5 bases). This CDR3 comprises 15 residues. V lost 2 bases and J 0 bases, leaving 11 bases between the germline ends. The germline gives CDR1 MNHNS, CDR2 SASEGT.

V and J are TRBV5-5 and TRBJ1-6; perhaps TRBD1 as D (6 bases). CDR1 is SGHKS and CDR2 is YYEKEE in the germline V gene (reference sequence). CDR3 length equals 14 residues. Trimming removed 0 bases at V and 6 bases at J, with 7 bases between. The CDR3, as DNA: TGTGCCAGCAGCTTGGCCAGGGGTAATTCACCCCTCCACTTT. Residues: CASSLARGNSPLHF.

Here the CDR3 DNA reads TGCGCCAGCAATACAGGGGGCGAAGAGACCCAGTACTTC. Residues: CASNTGGEETQYF. The chain employs TRBV10-2 and TRBJ2-5; 9 bases align to TRBD1. The CDR3 spans 13 residues. Germline V gene sequence: CDR1 WSHSY, CDR2 SAAADI. J gave up 3 bases and V 7 bases, and 3 bases lay outside the gene matches.

V is TRBV7-6 and J is TRBJ2-1, with TRBD2 as a possible D gene (7 bases). V lost 0 bases, J lost 9 bases, and 18 bases lay in between. CDR3 length equals 16 residues. The germline V gene has CDR1 SGHVS and CDR2 FNYEAQ. The CDR3 DNA sequence: TGTGCCAGCAGCTTAGCGTTCAGAGCGGGACACGGTGAGCAGTTCTTC. Its translation: CASSLAFRAGHGEQFF.

This clone was counted a few times. The CDR3 DNA follows: TGTGCCAGCAGCCAAAAGACAGGGTTCTATGGCTACACCTTC. This encodes CASSQKTGFYGYTF. The V gene is TRBV4-2, the J gene TRBJ1-2; 7 bases fit TRBD1. The CDR3 is made up of 14 amino acids. Germline CDR1 LGHNA, CDR2 YNFKEQ. Trimming at V came to 2 bases and at J to 4 bases, leaving 4 bases not matched to a gene.

The V and J genes are TRBV6-6 and TRBJ2-5, with D possibly matching TRBD2 (5 bases). Looked up from germline, CDR1 is MNHNY and CDR2 is SVGAGI (reference sequence). CDR3 size: 15 residues. The ends were cut back, 6 bases at V and 5 bases at J, with 19 bases in the middle. For the CDR3, the DNA is TGTGCCAGCAGCTCAAGGACTTCTCACGGGGAGACCCAGTACTTC. This codes for CASSSRTSHGETQYF.

This sequence joins TRBV6-5 and TRBJ1-1, with D possibly being TRBD1 (6 bases). Germline CDR1 and CDR2: MNHEY and SVGAGI. This CDR3 contains 15 residues. V lost 0 bases and J 0 bases, leaving 8 bases between the germline ends. This CDR3 reads CASSYSRTVNTEAFF. The CDR3 region has the DNA TGTGCCAGCAGTTACTCCCGGACAGTGAACACTGAAGCTTTCTTT.

The gene calls are TRBV28 and TRBJ2-6, with 8 bases aligning to TRBD1. CDR3 length equals 16 residues. Trimming at V came to 6 bases and at J to 1 base, leaving 5 bases not matched to a gene. Germline V gene sequence: CDR1 MDHEN, CDR2 SYDVKM. The CDR3 here is CASRKQGESGANVLTF. The CDR3 DNA reads as TGTGCCAGCAGGAAACAGGGGGAGTCTGGGGCCAACGTCCTGACTTTC.

This chain uses TRBV2 with TRBJ2-5, with 10 bases lining up with TRBD2. The CDR3 spans 14 residues. Germline lookup yields CDR1 SNHLY and CDR2 FYNNEI. Germline trimming cut 11 bases from V and 10 bases from J; bases unmatched to any gene: 16. The CDR3: CAGRAGGPVQSQYF. The CDR3 DNA reads as TGTGCCGGTAGAGCGGGGGGGCCGGTTCAAAGCCAGTACTTC. Full variable domain (remainder filled in from reference TRBV2 and TRBJ2-5): EPEVTQTPSHQVTQMGQEVILRCVPISNHLYFYWYRQILGQKVEFLVSFYNNEISEKSEIFDDQFSVERPDGSNFTLKIRSTKLEDSAMYFCAGRAGGPVQSQYFGPGTRLLVL.

This chain links TRBV5-6 with TRBJ2-5; D is possibly TRBD1 (6 bases). Deletions cut 4 bases from V and 2 bases from J, with 12 bases between. The CDR3 totals 14 residues. CDR1 and CDR2 from the germline V gene are SGHDT and YYEEEE. Written as DNA, the CDR3 is TGTGCCAGCAGCGTAGGGGGTGGGCAAGAGACCCAGTACTTC. It is translated as CASSVGGGQETQYF.

CDR3 nucleotide sequence: TGCGCCAGCAGCTTGGGGGGGGAGAACACCATATATTTT. This gives the protein CASSLGGENTIYF. The chain combines TRBV5-1 with TRBJ1-3, with D maybe TRBD1 (5 bases). This CDR3 contains 13 residues. Germline V gene sequence: CDR1 SGHRS, CDR2 YFSETQ. V lost 0 bases and J lost 7, with 8 bases in between.

V is TRBV10-3 and J is TRBJ2-3, with 12 bases fitting TRBD2. The CDR3 length is 14 residues. CDR1 is ENHRY and CDR2 is SYGVKD in the germline V gene. The trim removed 4 bases at V and 6 bases at J, leaving 2 bases unmatched. CDR3 amino acids: CAISASGGADTQYF. DNA of the CDR3: TGTGCCATCAGTGCTAGCGGGGGGGCGGATACGCAGTATTTT.

CDR3: CASSPRTGMQYF. The CDR3 DNA follows: TGTGCCAGCAGTCCAAGGACAGGGATGCAGTACTTC. The rearrangement links TRBV6-5 to TRBJ2-7; 8 positions agree with TRBD1. Per the germline V gene, CDR1 is MNHEY and CDR2 is SVGAGI. The J segment lost 9 bases and the V segment lost 5 bases, leaving 6 bases of the junction unmatched. This CDR3 comprises 12 residues.

The chain links TRBV18 to TRBJ2-6; perhaps TRBD1 as D (5 bases). This CDR3 contains 17 residues. Germline V CDR1 and CDR2: KGHSH, LQKENI. Trimming shortened V by 1 base and J by 0 bases, and 10 bases separated the two germline ends. The CDR3 DNA reads as TGTGCCAGCTCACCACGGCAGGGTATCTCTGGGGCCAACGTCCTGACTTTC. This codes for CASSPRQGISGANVLTF.

A single count supports this clone. This chain joins TRBV4-2 and TRBJ1-4; D gene uncertain. V shed 0 bases and J shed 5 bases, with 13 bases lying between them. This CDR3 is 16 amino acids long. The germline V gene has CDR1 LGHNA and CDR2 YNFKEQ. The CDR3 DNA follows: TGTGCCAGCAGCCAAGATTCCCCTCCTCGGAATGAAAAACTGTTTTTT. Protein: CASSQDSPPRNEKLFF.

This clone was observed a single time. The chain joins TRBV7-2 to TRBJ2-1; 12 bases align to TRBD2. CDR3 length: 15 amino acids. CDR1 is SGHTA, CDR2 FQGNSA, per germline. V trimming: 4 bases; J trimming: 10 bases; junction bases outside the gene matches: 8. In DNA, the CDR3 is TGTGCCAGCAGCTCCCTAGCGGGGGGGCCACACGAGCAGTTCTTC. Amino acids: CASSSLAGGPHEQFF. The entire variable domain, with the rest obtained from reference TRBV7-2 and TRBJ2-1, is as follows: GAGVSQSPSNKVTEKGKDVELRCDPISGHTALYWYRQSLGQGLEFLIYFQGNSAPDKSGLPSDRFSAERTGGSVSTLTIQRTQQEDSAVYLCASSSLAGGPHEQFFGPGTRLTVL.